The source of this T cell receptor (beta chain) is a study of blood T cell repertoires in COVID-19. For the study at large: The samples span acute and convalescent COVID-19 from the United States, Italy and Spain. T cells, B-cell-depleted T cells, or PBMCs provided the cDNA or gDNA that served as material.

This CDR3 contains 12 residues. Germline CDR1 ENHRY, CDR2 SYGVKD. Trimming stripped 6 bases from V and 3 bases from J, with 7 bases between. Methods used by the authors: From reference gene primer amplification, estimates of nucleated cell counts were derived. The assay was immunoSEQ multiplex PCR, and TCRdb's table has in-frame clones only and misses some. D and trimming were read from the DNA, whereas the V and J calls and clone size are those reported in that table. The sample has 60,000 or so clones; approximately 90% are singletons. This clone was recorded once. The specimen sequenced was peripheral blood. The chain combines TRBV10-3 with TRBJ2-3; the D gene is possibly TRBD2 (5 bases). The source is a woman aged 55-69 years with active COVID-19. CDR3 amino acids: CAIRSGTDTQYF. Here the CDR3 DNA reads TGTGCCATCAGAAGCGGTACAGATACGCAGTATTTT.